These 18 T cell receptor beta chains share one sample of origin, sequenced in a study of response to subunit inactivated influenza vaccine. TCRdb recomputed calls from the RT-PCR reads with MiXCR, one row per CDR3 protein. The table lists about 520,000 distinct CDR3 sequences, 6% to 9% of them singletons. The input for sequencing was PBMCs from blood, taken less than 30 months after vaccination. The source of these receptors is a man aged 45 to 70 who received an inactivated influenza vaccine.

This rearrangement joins TRBV5-1 to TRBJ1-2, with D possibly matching TRBD1 (5 bases). The CDR3 sequence is 16 residues long. In germline, CDR1 is SGHRS, CDR2 YFSETQ. V shed 4 bases and J shed 0 bases, with 16 bases lying between them. CDR3: CASSPYIREPNYGYTF. As DNA, the CDR3 is TGCGCCAGCAGCCCCTACATCAGGGAGCCTAACTATGGCTACACCTTC.

In nucleotides, the CDR3 is TGTGCCAGCAGTCCATTCAGAGTTAGACAAGAGACCCAGTACTTC. This encodes CASSPFRVRQETQYF. The chain is built from TRBV12-3 or TRBV12-4 and TRBJ2-5; D gene uncertain. V was trimmed by 5 bases and J by 2 bases, leaving 15 bases between them. This CDR3 contains 15 residues.

This clonotype was seen many times. Here the CDR3 reads CAADRISGNTIYF. For the CDR3, the DNA is TGTGCTGCGGACAGAATCTCTGGAAACACCATATATTTT. This chain joins TRBV30 and TRBJ1-3; TRBD1 is a possible D gene (6 bases). Germline CDR1 GTSNPN, CDR2 SVGIG (reference sequence). The CDR3 runs to 13 residues. Variable domain in full (rest from reference TRBV30 and TRBJ1-3): SQTIHQWPATLVQPVGSPLSLECTVEGTSNPNLYWYRQAAGRGLQLLFYSVGIGQISSEVPQNLSASRPQDRQFILSSKKLLLSDSGFYLCAADRISGNTIYFGEGSWLTVV.

This clonotype was seen many times. The chain recombines TRBV20-1 with TRBJ1-3; D gene unclear. This CDR3 is built from 13 residues. Trimming took off 4 bases at V and 0 bases at J, with 7 bases between the two ends. The germline V gene encodes CDR1 DFQATT and CDR2 SNEGSKA (reference sequence). The CDR3 DNA sequence: TGCAGTGCTATTTCCCCCTCTGGAAACACCATATATTTT. Its protein product is CSAISPSGNTIYF.

This clonotype was counted many times. V is TRBV12-3 or TRBV12-4 and J is TRBJ2-5, with D possibly TRBD1 on 5 matching bases. The CDR3 is 13 residues long. Trimming took 5 bases from V and 5 from J, leaving 12 bases between them. The CDR3 DNA sequence: TGTGCCAGCAGTCCTGGACATAGGGAGACCCAGTACTTC. Its protein is CASSPGHRETQYF.

A few counts support this clonotype. This chain connects TRBV4-3 to TRBJ2-2, with 9 bases lining up with TRBD1. The V gene end was trimmed by 1 base and the J gene end by 5 bases; junction bases not matched to a gene: 8. This CDR3 comprises 17 residues. Germline loops: CDR1 LGHNA, CDR2 YSLEER. The CDR3: CASSQVWGQGGTGELFF. CDR3 in DNA: TGCGCCAGCAGCCAAGTTTGGGGACAGGGTGGGACCGGGGAGCTGTTTTTT.

The chain employs TRBV5-6 and TRBJ1-3, with TRBD1 identical over 7 bases. The CDR3 extends over 15 amino acids. Germline lookup yields CDR1 SGHDT and CDR2 YYEEEE. V was clipped by 2 bases and J by 0 bases; unmatched bases: 2. CDR3 nucleotides: TGTGCCAGCAGCTTCGGACAGGCCTCTGGAAACACCATATATTTT. It specifies CASSFGQASGNTIYF. Together with reference TRBV5-6 and TRBJ1-3, the CDR3 gives the full variable domain: DAGVTQSPTHLIKTRGQQVTLRCSPKSGHDTVSWYQQALGQGPQFIFQYYEEEERQRGNFPDRFSGHQFPNYSSELNVNALLLGDSALYLCASSFGQASGNTIYFGEGSWLTVV.

This clonotype was detected a few times. The chain employs TRBV7-2 and TRBJ1-3; D gene unclear. Trimming stripped 1 base from V and 11 bases from J, with 12 bases between. This CDR3 has 13 amino acids. Germline values: CDR1 SGHTA, CDR2 FQGNSA. The CDR3 nucleotides read TGTGCCAGCAGCTTAGGATTCATGCGAGCCATATATTTT. Encoded protein: CASSLGFMRAIYF.

This chain uses TRBV10-3 with TRBJ2-7; no clear D. Trimming shortened V by 1 base and J by 5 bases, and 12 bases separated the two germline ends. The CDR3 has 14 amino acids. From germline, CDR1 is ENHRY and CDR2 SYGVKD. CDR3 in DNA: TGTGCCATCAGTGAGTTGAAAGGGATCCACGAGCAGTACTTC. The encoded protein is CAISELKGIHEQYF.

This chain connects TRBV11-2 to TRBJ2-7, with 9 positions matching TRBD1. The V gene's germline CDR1 is SGHAT and CDR2 FQNNGV. The CDR3 has 13 amino acids. V dropped 6 bases and J dropped 3; count of bases not matched to a gene: 3. CDR3 in DNA: TGTGCCAGCAGACAGACAGGGGGCTACGAGCAGTACTTC. Protein: CASRQTGGYEQYF. Filled out from reference TRBV11-2 and TRBJ2-7, the complete variable domain reads EAGVAQSPRYKIIEKRQSVAFWCNPISGHATLYWYQQILGQGPKLLIQFQNNGVVDDSQLPKDRFSAERLKGVDSTLKIQPAKLEDSAVYLCASRQTGGYEQYFGPGTRLTVT.

V gene TRBV12-3 or TRBV12-4 combines with J gene TRBJ1-6; the D gene is possibly TRBD1 (6 bases). The V end was cut by 6 bases, the J end by 11 bases, with 14 bases between. This CDR3 is 13 amino acids long. The CDR3: CASSNLRGAPLHF. In DNA, the CDR3 is TGTGCCAGCAGCAATCTCAGGGGTGCACCCCTCCACTTT.

The V call is TRBV7-4, the J call TRBJ2-7; 7 nucleotides line up with TRBD1. J was trimmed by 2 bases and V by 8 bases; bases with no gene match: 6. Germline CDR1 and CDR2: SGHVT and SQSDAQ. CDR3 length: 13 residues. CDR3 sequence (DNA): TGTGCCAGCGGCCCAGGGGGACCCTACGAGCAGTACTTC. It yields the protein CASGPGGPYEQYF. Full variable domain (outside the CDR3, taken from reference TRBV7-4 and TRBJ2-7): GAGVSQSPRYKVAKRGRDVALRCDSISGHVTLYWYRQTLGQGSEVLTYSQSDAQRDKSGRPSGRFSAERPERSVSTLKIQRTEQGDSAVYLCASGPGGPYEQYFGPGTRLTVT.

The V gene is TRBV4-3, the J gene TRBJ1-2; D is uncertain. This CDR3 comprises 13 residues. Germline-derived CDR1 and CDR2 are LGHNA and YSLEER. V gave up 6 bases and J gave up 3 bases, with 11 bases separating them. The CDR3 is CASSRRGDYGYTF. The CDR3 DNA reads TGCGCCAGCAGTCGACGAGGAGACTATGGCTACACCTTC.

Many counts were recorded for this clonotype. The chain recombines TRBV30 with TRBJ2-2, with TRBD2 identical over 7 bases. Trimming at V came to 7 bases and at J to 5 bases, leaving 4 bases not matched to a gene. CDR1 is GTSNPN and CDR2 is SVGIG in the germline V gene (reference sequence). This CDR3 is built from 12 residues. CDR3 nucleotide sequence: TGTGCCTCCCAGCGGGGTACCGGGGAGCTGTTTTTT. This codes for CASQRGTGELFF.

This clonotype was observed a handful of times. The chain employs TRBV6-4 and TRBJ2-3, with D possibly TRBD1 on 6 matching bases. With 3 bases removed from V and 5 bases from J, the gap between germline ends came to 12 bases. The CDR3 covers 14 residues. Per germline, CDR1 MRHNA and CDR2 SNTAGT. The CDR3 reads CASSDPGQGDTQYF. The CDR3 DNA reads TGTGCCAGCAGTGATCCGGGACAAGGAGATACGCAGTATTTT.

The V call is TRBV7-9, the J call TRBJ2-3, with 9 bases identical to TRBD2. Germline CDR1 reads SEHNR; CDR2 reads FQNEAQ (reference sequence). This CDR3 is 15 amino acids long. The V and J ends lost 8 bases and 4 bases, in that order; junction bases with no gene match: 10. CDR3: CASSTGGRAADTQYF. CDR3 sequence (DNA): TGTGCCAGCTCGACCGGCGGGAGGGCGGCAGATACGCAGTATTTT.

The chain is built from TRBV20-1 and TRBJ2-1; D gene unclear. Trimming shortened V by 3 bases and J by 1 base, and 10 bases separated the two germline ends. CDR1 is DFQATT, CDR2 SNEGSKA, per germline (reference sequence). The CDR3 is made up of 14 amino acids. CDR3 in amino acids: CSASLTTSYNEQFF. In DNA form, the CDR3 reads TGCAGTGCTAGTTTAACTACATCCTACAATGAGCAGTTCTTC.

This chain connects TRBV7-2 to TRBJ1-1; D is perhaps TRBD1 (5 bases). V lost 1 base and J lost 4, with 7 bases in between. The CDR3 loop spans 13 amino acids. Germline V gene data show CDR1 as SGHTA and CDR2 as FQGNSA. The CDR3 DNA follows: TGTGCCAGCAGCTTAGGCGGGACCACTGAAGCTTTCTTT. Encoded protein: CASSLGGTTEAFF.